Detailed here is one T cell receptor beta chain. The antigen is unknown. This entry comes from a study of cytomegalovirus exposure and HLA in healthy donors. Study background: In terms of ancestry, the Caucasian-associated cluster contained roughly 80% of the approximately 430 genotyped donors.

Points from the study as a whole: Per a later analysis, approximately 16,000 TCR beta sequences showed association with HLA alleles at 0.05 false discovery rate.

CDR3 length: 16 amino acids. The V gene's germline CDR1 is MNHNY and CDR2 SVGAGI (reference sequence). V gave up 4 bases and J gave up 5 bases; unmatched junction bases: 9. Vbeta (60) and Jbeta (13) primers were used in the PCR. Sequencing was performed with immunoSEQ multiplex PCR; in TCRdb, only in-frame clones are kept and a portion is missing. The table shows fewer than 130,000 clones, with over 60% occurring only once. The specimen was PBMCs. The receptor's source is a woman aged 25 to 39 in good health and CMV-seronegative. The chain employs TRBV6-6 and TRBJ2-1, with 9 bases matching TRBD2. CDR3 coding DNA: TGTGCCAGCAGTTCCTCGAAGCGGGGGGACCACAATGAGCAGTTCTTC. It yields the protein CASSSSKRGDHNEQFF.